This T cell receptor beta chain was obtained from a study of blood T cell repertoires in COVID-19. About the research overall: Sources were T cells, B-cell-depleted T cells, or PBMCs; the material itself was cDNA or gDNA.

Some clones are missing from TCRdb's copy, which holds only in-frame ones; the method was immunoSEQ multiplex PCR. Here the sample spans about 170,000 clones, around 92% being singletons. Seattle patients were enrolled while actively infected and followed longitudinally. Germline trimming cut 1 base from V and 1 base from J; bases unmatched to any gene: 1. CDR1 KGHSH and CDR2 LQKENI come from the germline V gene. The CDR3 is made up of 15 amino acids. The rearrangement joins TRBV18 to TRBJ2-1; 7 bases map to TRBD1. Sequenced sample: peripheral blood. The sequence was obtained from a man aged 25-40 years with COVID-19, enrolled during active disease. This CDR3 is CASSPLQGSYNEQFF. DNA for the CDR3: TGTGCCAGCTCACCACTACAGGGGTCCTACAATGAGCAGTTCTTC.